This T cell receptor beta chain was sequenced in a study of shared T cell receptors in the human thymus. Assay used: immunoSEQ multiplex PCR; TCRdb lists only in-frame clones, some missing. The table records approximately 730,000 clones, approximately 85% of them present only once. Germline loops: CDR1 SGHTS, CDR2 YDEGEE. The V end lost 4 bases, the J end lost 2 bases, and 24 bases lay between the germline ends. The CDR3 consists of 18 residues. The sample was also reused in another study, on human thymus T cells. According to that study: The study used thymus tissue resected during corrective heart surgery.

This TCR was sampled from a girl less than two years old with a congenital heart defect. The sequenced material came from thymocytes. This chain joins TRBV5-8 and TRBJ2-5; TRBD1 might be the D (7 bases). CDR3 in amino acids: CASSILKGTAGDQETQYF. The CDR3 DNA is TGTGCCAGCAGCATCCTGAAAGGGACAGCGGGTGATCAAGAGACCCAGTACTTC.